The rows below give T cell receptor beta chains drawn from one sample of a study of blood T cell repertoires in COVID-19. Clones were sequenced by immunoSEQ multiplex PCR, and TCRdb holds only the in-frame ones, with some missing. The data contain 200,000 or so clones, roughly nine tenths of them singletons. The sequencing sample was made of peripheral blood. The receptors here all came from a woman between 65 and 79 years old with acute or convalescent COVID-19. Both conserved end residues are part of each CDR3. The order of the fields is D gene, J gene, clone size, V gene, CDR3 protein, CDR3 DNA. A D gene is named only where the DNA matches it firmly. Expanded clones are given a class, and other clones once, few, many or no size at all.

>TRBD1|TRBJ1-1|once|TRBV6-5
CASSRDRGRGEAFF
TGTGCCAGCAGCCGGGACAGGGGGCGCGGTGAAGCTTTCTTT
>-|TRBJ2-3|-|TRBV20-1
CSASVGGFTDTQYF
TGCAGTGCTAGTGTGGGCGGGTTCACAGATACGCAGTATTTT
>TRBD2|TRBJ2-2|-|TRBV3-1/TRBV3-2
CASSFKTAGGTGELFF
TGTGCCAGCAGCTTTAAGACAGCGGGAGGAACCGGGGAGCTGTTTTTT
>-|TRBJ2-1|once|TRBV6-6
CASRDSSYNEQFF
TGTGCCAGCCGGGACTCCTCCTACAATGAGCAGTTCTTC
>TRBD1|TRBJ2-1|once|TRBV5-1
CASSGTAGYEQFF
TGCGCCAGCAGTGGGACAGCCGGCTATGAGCAGTTCTTC
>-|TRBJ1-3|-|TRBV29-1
CSVRLLSGNTIYF
TGCAGCGTTAGACTGCTCTCTGGAAACACCATATATTTT
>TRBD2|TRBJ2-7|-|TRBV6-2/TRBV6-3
CASSYAGTSGSSSYEQYF
TGTGCCAGCAGTTACGCCGGGACTAGCGGATCTAGCTCCTACGAGCAGTACTTC
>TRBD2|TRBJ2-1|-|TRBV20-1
CSASWLAGEAREQFF
TGCAGTGCTAGTTGGCTAGCGGGGGAAGCCCGAGAGCAGTTCTTC
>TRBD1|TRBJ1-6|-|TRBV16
CASSHPIGQGGSSYNSPLHF
TGTGCCAGCAGCCACCCCATCGGACAGGGGGGGAGCTCCTATAATTCACCCCTCCACTTT
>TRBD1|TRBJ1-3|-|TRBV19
CASSVQGAGNTIYF
TGTGCCAGTAGTGTACAGGGGGCTGGAAACACCATATATTTT
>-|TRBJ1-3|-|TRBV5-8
CASSLARDTIYF
TGTGCCAGCAGCTTGGCCCGAGACACCATATATTTT
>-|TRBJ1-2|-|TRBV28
CAVRGGPILYGYTF
TGTGCCGTACGCGGGGGGCCCATCCTCTATGGCTACACCTTC
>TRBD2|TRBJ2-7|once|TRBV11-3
CASSFSGSPGTQYF
TGTGCCAGCAGCTTTAGCGGGAGTCCGGGAACGCAGTACTTC
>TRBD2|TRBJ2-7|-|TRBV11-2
CASSEPGLREQYF
TGTGCCAGCAGCGAACCGGGACTAAGAGAGCAGTACTTC
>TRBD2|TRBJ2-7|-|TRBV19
CASSRTSGSREQYF
TGTGCCAGCAGTAGGACTAGTGGGAGTCGCGAGCAGTACTTC